A single sample gave rise to the 13 T cell receptor beta chains below, sequenced in a study of blood T cell repertoires in COVID-19. Generated by immunoSEQ multiplex PCR, the TCRdb table keeps only in-frame clones and is missing some. The table lists around 20,000 clones, more than 75% of them singletons. Material: peripheral blood. The receptors shown here come from a human donor in a cohort sampled during active COVID-19.

The CDR3 spells CASSQGTSGRTETQYF. In DNA, the CDR3 is TGTGCCAGCAGCCAAGGGACTAGCGGGAGAACAGAGACCCAGTACTTC. The chain combines TRBV5-6 with TRBJ2-5, with 14 bases fitting TRBD2. Germline loops: CDR1 SGHDT, CDR2 YYEEEE. The CDR3 spans 16 residues. Unmatched junction bases numbered 6, after V lost 4 bases and J lost 4 bases.

The chain has TRBV2 and TRBJ1-1, with 11 bases that match TRBD1. V was clipped by 7 bases and J by 4 bases; unmatched bases: 2. The CDR3 contains 13 residues. In germline, CDR1 is SNHLY, CDR2 FYNNEI. This CDR3 is CASTGTGGTEAFF. CDR3 in DNA: TGTGCCAGCACCGGGACAGGGGGCACTGAAGCTTTCTTT.

V usage is TRBV3-1 (or the pseudogene TRBV3-2) and J usage is TRBJ2-7; D remains ambiguous. The V gene's germline CDR1 is LGHDT and CDR2 YNNKEL (reference sequence). The length of the CDR3 is 12 residues. Trimming shortened V by 3 bases and J by 5 bases, and 8 bases separated the two germline ends. The CDR3 spells CASSQISDEQYF. In nucleotides, the CDR3 is TGTGCCAGCAGCCAGATTTCGGACGAGCAGTACTTC.

This chain uses TRBV2 with TRBJ2-1; 12 bases match TRBD1. After removal of 6 bases from V and 8 bases from J, the junction contained 14 bases not matched to a gene. From germline, CDR1 is SNHLY and CDR2 FYNNEI. The CDR3 is 17 amino acids. CDR3 DNA: TGTGCCAGCAGAGCCCGGGACAGGGGGCTTCTGGTAGATGAGCAGTTCTTC. Amino acid sequence: CASRARDRGLLVDEQFF.

This chain connects TRBV6-6 to TRBJ2-1; TRBD2 agrees at 7 bases. CDR1 is MNHNY and CDR2 is SVGAGI in the germline V gene (reference sequence). The CDR3 sequence is 12 residues long. The J segment lost 8 bases and the V segment lost 8 bases, leaving 6 bases of the junction unmatched. CDR3 amino acids: CASVEGRDEQFF. The CDR3 coding sequence is TGTGCCAGCGTCGAGGGGAGGGATGAGCAGTTCTTC.

The genes are TRBV9 and TRBJ2-3; no firm D call. The CDR3 extends over 16 amino acids. V was cut by 3 bases and J by 3 bases, with 17 bases left in between. Germline CDR1 and CDR2: SGDLS and YYNGEE. DNA of the CDR3: TGTGCCAGCAGCGGCCTCCCTTCTAGTCCTACAGATACGCAGTATTTT. This encodes CASSGLPSSPTDTQYF.

The genes are TRBV19 and TRBJ2-7; D possibly corresponds to TRBD1 (6 bases). The germline V and J ends were trimmed by 3 bases and 5 bases, with 14 bases remaining between them. Germline CDR1 is LNHDA and CDR2 is SQIVND (reference sequence). The CDR3 contains 14 residues. The CDR3 reads CASSIRQGINEQYF. In DNA, the CDR3 is TGTGCCAGTAGTATTAGGCAGGGGATCAACGAGCAGTACTTC.

The genes are TRBV28 and TRBJ2-3, with D possibly being TRBD2 (6 bases). This CDR3 is built from 17 residues. Trimming took 4 bases from V and 0 from J, leaving 17 bases between them. Per germline, CDR1 MDHEN and CDR2 SYDVKM. CDR3 sequence: CASSSPGLATSTDTQYF. Written as DNA, the CDR3 is TGTGCCAGCAGTTCCCCCGGGCTAGCGACTAGCACAGATACGCAGTATTTT.

The rearrangement uses TRBV5-1 and TRBJ2-7; D is perhaps TRBD2 (5 bases). Trimming took off 4 bases at V and 5 bases at J, with 16 bases between the two ends. The CDR3 is made up of 14 amino acids. Germline V gives CDR1 SGHRS, CDR2 YFSETQ. CDR3 sequence (DNA): TGCGCCAGCAGCCACGTTAGCGTTCTCCACGAGCAGTACTTC. Its protein is CASSHVSVLHEQYF.

Here the CDR3 DNA reads TGTGCCAGCTATCAGACAACTGGGGCCAACGTCCTGACTTTC. This translates into CASYQTTGANVLTF. The J gene is TRBJ2-6, the V gene TRBV6-5, with D unresolved. Deletions cut 8 bases from V and 2 bases from J, with 10 bases between. CDR1 and CDR2 from the germline V gene are MNHEY and SVGAGI. The length of the CDR3 is 14 residues.

The chain uses TRBV7-8 and TRBJ2-3, with 11 bases lining up with TRBD2. V was pared by 5 bases and J by 4 bases, with 11 bases of the junction left unmatched. Germline V gene lookup returns CDR1 SGHVS and CDR2 FQNEAQ. The CDR3 has 17 amino acids. CDR3 in DNA: TGTGCCAGCAGCACCAAACTAGCGGGAGAATCCCCAGATACGCAGTATTTT. Protein sequence: CASSTKLAGESPDTQYF.

V gene TRBV27 combines with J gene TRBJ2-1; 14 nucleotides agree with TRBD2. The V gene end was trimmed by 5 bases and the J gene end by 7 bases; junction bases not matched to a gene: 7. CDR1 and CDR2 from the germline V gene are MNHEY and SMNVEV (reference sequence). The CDR3 covers 16 residues. The CDR3 DNA follows: TGTGCCAGCAGTCCCCTCAGGACTAGCGGGAGGAATGAGCAGTTCTTC. As protein: CASSPLRTSGRNEQFF.

The chain carries TRBV14 and TRBJ1-1, with TRBD1 as a possible D gene (6 bases). Trimming stripped 1 base from V and 6 bases from J, with 15 bases between. The germline V gene encodes CDR1 SGHDN and CDR2 FVKESK. CDR3 length: 15 residues. In DNA, the CDR3 is TGTGCCAGCAGCCAAGGTCAGGGGCCCGGGGCTGAAGCTTTCTTT. Amino acid sequence: CASSQGQGPGAEAFF.